One and the same sample provided the 3 T cell receptor beta chains below, sequenced in a study of cytomegalovirus exposure and HLA in healthy donors. The study ran its PCR with 60 Vbeta and 13 Jbeta primers. TCRdb's copy holds only in-frame clones and misses some; the assay was immunoSEQ multiplex PCR. This table has approximately 160,000 clones, roughly 75% appearing once. Source material: PBMCs. These receptors were obtained from a man aged 18 to 30 in good health and CMV-seronegative.

The chain combines TRBV30 with TRBJ1-3; 8 bases align to TRBD1. J lost 0 bases, V lost 2 bases, and 9 bases had no gene match. This CDR3 region has 17 residues. CDR1 GTSNPN and CDR2 SVGIG come from the germline V gene (reference sequence). CDR3 DNA sequence: TGTGCCTGGAGTCCCGGGACAGGACCATCCTCTGGAAACACCATATATTTT. Translated: CAWSPGTGPSSGNTIYF.

CDR3 region: CASSLGTGGDYGYTF. The CDR3 DNA reads as TGTGCCAGCAGCTTAGGGACAGGGGGCGACTATGGCTACACCTTC. The chain recombines TRBV13 with TRBJ1-2, with TRBD1 matching over 10 bases. Trimming removed 0 bases from V and 3 bases from J; junction bases left unmatched: 1. The CDR3 has 15 residues. The germline V gene has CDR1 PRHDT and CDR2 FYEKMQ (reference sequence).

The chain has TRBV6-4 and TRBJ1-2; 12 nucleotides agree with TRBD1. CDR3 length: 14 residues. CDR1 MRHNA and CDR2 SNTAGT come from the germline V gene. V lost 6 bases and J lost 6; bases outside the gene matches: 5. This chain's CDR3 is CASSSGTGGNGYTF. CDR3 bases: TGTGCCAGCAGCTCCGGGACAGGGGGCAATGGCTACACCTTC.